These 3 T cell receptor beta chains came from one sample sequenced in a study of cytomegalovirus exposure and HLA in healthy donors. Primers: 60 Vbeta forward and 13 Jbeta reverse. Only in-frame clones appear in the TCRdb table, and some are missing; sequencing was by immunoSEQ multiplex PCR. The data hold tens of thousands of clones, with 60% to 80% observed a single time. The sequenced sample was PBMCs. These receptors were obtained from a woman between 40 and 50 years old in good health and CMV-seropositive.

The chain is built from TRBV6-1 and TRBJ1-5, with 8 bases lining up with TRBD1. V lost 6 bases to trimming and J lost 3 bases; unmatched junction nucleotides: 7. Germline-derived CDR1 and CDR2 are MNHNS and SASEGT. The CDR3 length is 15 residues. The CDR3 sequence: CASRRGQGNNQPQHF. DNA for the CDR3: TGTGCCAGCAGACGCGGACAGGGAAACAATCAGCCCCAGCATTTT.

V and J are TRBV28 and TRBJ1-2; 11 positions match TRBD1. Germline-derived CDR1 and CDR2 are MDHEN and SYDVKM. This CDR3 spans 14 amino acids. V gave up 6 bases and J gave up 6 bases; unmatched junction bases: 6. The CDR3 region is CASSPGQGADGYTF. The CDR3 DNA sequence: TGTGCCAGCAGCCCTGGACAGGGGGCCGATGGCTACACCTTC.

CDR3 sequence reads: CSVRDLDQPQHF. CDR3 nucleotides: TGCAGCGTCAGGGATTTGGATCAGCCCCAGCATTTT. This rearrangement joins TRBV29-1 to TRBJ1-5; D might be TRBD1 (5 bases). The CDR3 length is 12 residues. V gave up 6 bases and J gave up 5 bases, with 11 bases separating them. The germline CDR1 and CDR2 sequences are SQVTM and ANQGSEA.